What follows are 21 T cell receptor beta chains derived from one specimen sequenced in a study of T cell repertoires in cytomegalovirus infection. TCRdb called the reads again in MiXCR, with one record for every CDR3 protein. Here the sample spans under 450,000 distinct CDR3 sequences, approximately 35% being singletons. These receptors have no identified antigens. This material consisted of cultured PBMCs, taken from culture after CMV antigen stimulation. All receptors come from a human donor in good health (CMV status not recorded). Some clones in this sample may be carry-over from other donors' samples.

The gene calls are TRBV19 and TRBJ1-2; D might be TRBD1 (5 bases). This CDR3 comprises 15 residues. Trimming took 7 bases from V and 2 from J, leaving 17 bases between them. The germline CDR1 and CDR2 sequences are LNHDA and SQIVND (reference sequence). This CDR3 reads CASTPYVQANYGYTF. In DNA, the CDR3 is TGTGCCAGTACCCCGTATGTACAGGCCAACTATGGCTACACCTTC.

The gene calls are TRBV27 and TRBJ1-2; 7 bases are shared with TRBD1. Germline CDR1 and CDR2: MNHEY and SMNVEV (reference sequence). The CDR3 totals 11 residues. Trimming at V came to 10 bases and at J to 7 bases, leaving 6 bases not matched to a gene. The CDR3 protein is CATSYRGGYTF. CDR3 DNA sequence: TGTGCCACCTCCTACAGGGGTGGCTACACCTTC.

This clonotype was observed a few times. The rearrangement uses TRBV19 and TRBJ2-5, with D possibly matching TRBD2 (7 bases). There are 15 residues in the CDR3. V lost 5 bases and J 5 bases, leaving 18 bases between the germline ends. Germline loops: CDR1 LNHDA, CDR2 SQIVND (reference sequence). For the CDR3, the DNA is TGTGCCAGTAGTCCCACAGGGAGGGATCGGGAGACCCAGTACTTC. Residues: CASSPTGRDRETQYF.

The chain recombines TRBV7-2 with TRBJ1-2; D is perhaps TRBD1 (6 bases). The CDR3 consists of 15 residues. Germline CDR1 and CDR2: SGHTA and FQGNSA. V lost 11 bases to trimming and J lost 4 bases, with 23 bases between them. The CDR3 DNA sequence: TGTGCCGGGGGGGCGGCAGGGGAATTTTCCTATGGCTACACCTTC. It codes for CAGGAAGEFSYGYTF.

This clonotype was seen only a few times. The CDR3 sequence: CASSYERGAGGDTQYF. In DNA, the CDR3 is TGTGCCAGCAGTTATGAGCGGGGAGCAGGAGGGGATACGCAGTATTTT. The chain combines TRBV6-2 or TRBV6-3 with TRBJ2-3; TRBD2 matches at 7 bases. The CDR3 runs to 16 residues. V lost 3 bases and J lost 6; bases outside the gene matches: 12. In germline, CDR1 is MNHEY, CDR2 SVGEGT.

This clonotype has a handful of counts. The genes are TRBV19 and TRBJ2-6; TRBD1 agrees at 7 bases. The length of the CDR3 is 18 residues. Trimming at V came to 5 bases and at J to 0 bases, leaving 10 bases not matched to a gene. Germline V gives CDR1 LNHDA, CDR2 SQIVND (reference sequence). The CDR3 DNA follows: TGTGCCAGTAGTTCCCAGGGACAGCCAAGCTCTGGGGCCAACGTCCTGACTTTC. The encoded protein is CASSSQGQPSSGANVLTF.

The rearrangement uses TRBV10-2 and TRBJ1-1; D unresolved. The germline V gene has CDR1 WSHSY and CDR2 SAAADI. The CDR3 has 14 amino acids. Trimming removed 8 bases at V and 5 bases at J, with 18 bases between. The CDR3 nucleotides are TGCGCCAGCCAACATACACGGTATGAGACTGAAGCTTTCTTT. As protein: CASQHTRYETEAFF.

This clonotype was counted ten times or more. The J gene is TRBJ2-5, the V gene TRBV7-8, with 8 bases aligning to TRBD1. Looked up from germline, CDR1 is SGHVS and CDR2 is FQNEAQ. This CDR3 is 16 amino acids long. The trim removed 4 bases at V and 4 bases at J, leaving 11 bases unmatched. For the CDR3, the DNA is TGTGCCAGCAGCTCTTGGACAGGGAGAGGAAGAGAGACCCAGTACTTC. It is translated as CASSSWTGRGRETQYF.

This chain links TRBV28 with TRBJ1-5; 8 bases align to TRBD1. This CDR3 is 15 amino acids long. J was trimmed by 2 bases and V by 6 bases; bases with no gene match: 6. The germline CDR1 and CDR2 sequences are MDHEN and SYDVKM. The CDR3 here is CASSRQGPGNQPQHF. CDR3 sequence (DNA): TGTGCCAGCAGCCGACAGGGGCCCGGCAATCAGCCCCAGCATTTT.

Here the CDR3 reads CSASGTGANVLTF. The CDR3 DNA is TGCAGTGCTAGTGGGACAGGGGCCAACGTCCTGACTTTC. The J gene is TRBJ2-6, the V gene TRBV20-1; perhaps TRBD1 as D (6 bases). The germline V and J ends were trimmed by 3 bases and 4 bases, with 7 bases remaining between them. This CDR3 is built from 13 residues. Per germline, CDR1 DFQATT and CDR2 SNEGSKA (reference sequence).

This chain joins TRBV12-3 or TRBV12-4 and TRBJ1-5; TRBD1 might be the D (6 bases). V was clipped by 5 bases and J by 0 bases, with 17 bases between them. CDR3 size: 17 residues. The CDR3 is CASSHGTTYNSNQPQHF. The CDR3 region has the DNA TGTGCCAGCAGTCACGGGACAACCTACAATAGCAATCAGCCCCAGCATTTT.

The J gene is TRBJ2-7, the V gene TRBV6-2 or TRBV6-3; 7 bases map to TRBD1. The germline gives CDR1 MNHEY, CDR2 SVGEGT. The CDR3 consists of 13 residues. J was trimmed by 2 bases and V by 6 bases; bases with no gene match: 4. CDR3 amino acids: CASRKGQTYEQYF. Here the CDR3 DNA reads TGTGCCAGCAGGAAGGGACAGACCTACGAGCAGTACTTC.

This clonotype appeared many times. The chain's CDR3 is CASSPPGLAGRGEQFF. CDR3 coding DNA: TGTGCCAGCAGCCCTCCCGGACTAGCGGGACGGGGTGAGCAGTTCTTC. The chain couples TRBV7-6 to TRBJ2-1; 12 bases map to TRBD2. The CDR3 is 16 residues long. From germline, CDR1 is SGHVS and CDR2 FNYEAQ. Trimming removed 5 bases from V and 9 bases from J; junction bases left unmatched: 11.

Many counts were recorded for this clonotype. The gene calls are TRBV20-1 and TRBJ1-1, with 7 bases matching TRBD1. This CDR3 is 14 amino acids long. J was trimmed by 6 bases and V by 4 bases; bases with no gene match: 11. Germline CDR1 is DFQATT and CDR2 is SNEGSKA (reference sequence). The CDR3 protein is CSAKTGTEPAEAFF. The CDR3, as DNA: TGCAGTGCTAAGACCGGGACAGAGCCAGCTGAAGCTTTCTTT.

In this sample, this clonotype turned up a few times. This chain connects TRBV29-1 to TRBJ2-2, with TRBD2 matching 7 bases. The CDR3 totals 14 residues. Trimming cost V 5 bases and J 4 bases; bases outside gene matches: 7. Germline V CDR1 and CDR2: SQVTM, ANQGSEA. CDR3 DNA: TGCAGCGTTTGGGACTATCGAGGCACCGGGGAGCTGTTTTTT. Residues: CSVWDYRGTGELFF.

The chain carries TRBV4-1 and TRBJ2-2, with 9 positions matching TRBD2. Germline CDR1 MGHRA, CDR2 YSYEKL. The CDR3 sequence is 17 residues long. J was trimmed by 3 bases and V by 3 bases; bases with no gene match: 8. CDR3 sequence (DNA): TGCGCCAGCAGCCATGGGGTAGCGGGAGTCCACACCGGGGAGCTGTTTTTT. Translated: CASSHGVAGVHTGELFF.

The genes are TRBV6-5 and TRBJ2-7, with D tentatively TRBD1 (6 bases). This CDR3 region has 14 residues. CDR1 is MNHEY and CDR2 is SVGAGI in the germline V gene. With 9 bases removed from V and 0 bases from J, the gap between germline ends came to 15 bases. The CDR3 region is CASSRDTSSYEQYV. For the CDR3, the DNA is TGTGCCAGTTCCCGGGACACGAGCTCCTACGAGCAGTACGTC.

This chain connects TRBV6-2 or TRBV6-3 to TRBJ2-2, with D unclear. Germline V CDR1 and CDR2: MNHEY, SVGEGT. The V and J ends lost 2 bases and 0 bases respectively, with 7 bases between them. The CDR3 covers 15 residues. CDR3 residues: CASSYVAANTGELFF. The CDR3 region has the DNA TGTGCCAGCAGTTACGTGGCAGCGAACACCGGGGAGCTGTTTTTT.

This clonotype has at least ten counts. The rearrangement links TRBV7-6 to TRBJ2-2; the match to TRBD2 covers 8 bases. Looked up from germline, CDR1 is SGHVS and CDR2 is FNYEAQ. V dropped 1 base and J dropped 3; count of bases not matched to a gene: 13. The CDR3 has 19 amino acids. The CDR3 coding sequence is TGTGCCAGCAGCTTAGTGTCCCCTAGACTAGCGAAACACACCGGGGAGCTGTTTTTT. Translation gives CASSLVSPRLAKHTGELFF.

This chain joins TRBV20-1 and TRBJ1-4, with a weak D call TRBD1 (6 bases). The length of the CDR3 is 15 residues. Per germline, CDR1 DFQATT and CDR2 SNEGSKA (reference sequence). With 6 bases removed from V and 5 bases from J, the gap between germline ends came to 19 bases. CDR3 region: CSAPTGTSINEKLFF. In DNA, the CDR3 is TGCAGTGCCCCTACGGGGACAAGTATAAATGAAAAACTGTTTTTT.

This clonotype was seen a few times. The rearrangement uses TRBV12-3 or TRBV12-4 and TRBJ2-2, with D possibly matching TRBD1 (6 bases). The CDR3 is 16 amino acids. Trimming took 3 bases from V and 1 from J, leaving 12 bases between them. CDR3 in DNA: TGTGCCAGCAGTTTCTGGGGGCTTCAGAACACCGGGGAGCTGTTTTTT. Translating it yields CASSFWGLQNTGELFF.